This T cell receptor (beta chain) was obtained from a study of CD8 T cells in Susac syndrome (dated by TCRdb to the late 2010s). In terms of the full investigation: Repertoire sequencing was used to test whether CD8+ T cell activation and differentiation in Susac syndrome was antigen driven. The clonality of the CD8+ T cell repertoire was compared across over 9 healthy donors, around 14 Susac syndrome patients and about 15 multiple sclerosis patients. General study outcomes and caveats: The number of individuals in the TCR sequencing and HLA analysis was acknowledged as relatively small.

For CDR1 and CDR2, the germline V gene (reference sequence) lists SEHNR and FQNEAQ. V and J are truncated by 3 bases and 2 bases respectively, leaving an intervening sequence of 11 bases. The CDR3 sequence holds 14 residues, the cysteine and phenylalanine included. Only the CDR3 region is kept as DNA, spanning 42 bases read in frame from base 1. RNA was extracted with the RNeasy kit and about 0.5 to 1 ug was reverse transcribed using random hexamers. TCR beta CDR3 regions were amplified with the immunoSEQ multiplex PCR assay covering 54 Vbeta and 13 Jbeta segments. PCR amplification bias was corrected by using a synthetic template baseline for primer optimization and computational correction. Per the original workflow: Only productive sequences were kept, with reads annotated to V, D and J genes according to IMGT and analyzed in immunoSEQ Analyzer. To calculate clonality, Shannon entropy was normalized by log2 of the number of productive unique sequences and then subtracted from one. Public and private clones were assessed among the 100 most prevalent clones of each patient and control. Susac-specific clones were defined as absent from healthy and MS cohorts, over a thousand published viral clones and other ImmuneACCESS disease sequences. The public sequencing data were trimmed at Q25 with fastp and processed into clonotypes with MiXCR by TCRdb, which kept only in-frame beta chains. Entries that share a CDR3 protein sequence are merged under the most common genes and DNA. In this record, the V and J calls reflect TCRdb's handling and not the investigators' own analysis. Present in this sample are more than 65,000 distinct CDR3 sequences, approximately 94% of which were seen just once. Under 0.6% of the sample goes to the ten largest clones.

About this clonotype: Its antigen is still unknown. Per-nucleotide qualities are absent, and no much larger clonotype sits a single base away.

Peripheral blood CD8+ and CD4+ T cells from healthy donors, Susac syndrome patients and multiple sclerosis patients were profiled using high-throughput TCR beta sequencing. The multiple sclerosis controls were treatment-naive patients whose relapsing-remitting disease, either stable or active, fulfilled the revised McDonald criteria. Bulk CD8+ and CD4+ T cells were purified magnetically by negative isolation, whereas CD8+ TEMRA cells were enriched by FACS. Blood was collected in EDTA tubes and processed within 24 hours, with PBMCs isolated through density gradient centrifugation. PBMCs intended for TCR sequencing were cryopreserved in liquid nitrogen and thawed later in a water bath at 37 degrees C. A purity of at least 90% was achieved for sorted or isolated CD4+, CD8+ and CD8+ TEMRA cells.

The rearrangement joined TRBV7-9 to TRBJ2-7, with TRBD1 tentatively as D gene (7 bases match). The sample was CD8+ T cells from PBMCs. This TCR was sampled from a human donor with multiple sclerosis. The DNA reads TGTGCCAGCAGCTTTGGAGGGACAGCCTACGAGCAGTACTTC. Its amino acids are CASSFGGTAYEQYF.